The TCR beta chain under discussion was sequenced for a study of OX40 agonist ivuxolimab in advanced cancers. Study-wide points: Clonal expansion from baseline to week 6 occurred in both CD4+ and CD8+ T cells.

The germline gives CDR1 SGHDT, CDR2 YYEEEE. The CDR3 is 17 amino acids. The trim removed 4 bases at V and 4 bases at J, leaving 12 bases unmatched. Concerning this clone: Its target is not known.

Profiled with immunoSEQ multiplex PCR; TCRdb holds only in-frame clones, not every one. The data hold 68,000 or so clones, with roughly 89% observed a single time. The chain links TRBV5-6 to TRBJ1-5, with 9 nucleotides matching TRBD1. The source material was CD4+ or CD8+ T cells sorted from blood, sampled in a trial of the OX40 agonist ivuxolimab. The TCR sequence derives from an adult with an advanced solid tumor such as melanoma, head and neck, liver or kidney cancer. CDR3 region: CASSPGTGGARNQPQHF. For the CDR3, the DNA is TGTGCCAGCAGCCCCGGAACAGGGGGCGCGCGGAATCAGCCCCAGCATTTT.